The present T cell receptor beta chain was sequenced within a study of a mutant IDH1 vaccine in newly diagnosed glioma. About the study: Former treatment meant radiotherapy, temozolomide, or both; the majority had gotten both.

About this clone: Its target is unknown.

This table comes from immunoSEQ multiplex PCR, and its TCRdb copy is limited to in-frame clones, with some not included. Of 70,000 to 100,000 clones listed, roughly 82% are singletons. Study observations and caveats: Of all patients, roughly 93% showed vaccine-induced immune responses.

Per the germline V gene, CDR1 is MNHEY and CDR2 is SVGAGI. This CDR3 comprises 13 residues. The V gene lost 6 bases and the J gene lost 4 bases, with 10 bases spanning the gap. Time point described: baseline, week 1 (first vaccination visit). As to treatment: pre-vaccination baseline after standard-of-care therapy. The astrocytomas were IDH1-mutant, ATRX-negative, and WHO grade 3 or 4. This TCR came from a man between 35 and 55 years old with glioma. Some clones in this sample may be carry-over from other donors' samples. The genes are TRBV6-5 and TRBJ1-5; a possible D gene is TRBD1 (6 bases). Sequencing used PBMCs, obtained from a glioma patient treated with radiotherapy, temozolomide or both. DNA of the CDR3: TGTGCCAGCAGCCAACAGGGTAATCAGCCCCAGCATTTT. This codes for CASSQQGNQPQHF.